This T cell receptor (beta chain) derives from a study of blood T cells in healthy people across ages. Trimming pared 8 bases from V and 7 bases from J, leaving 15 bases between. This CDR3 region has 14 residues. Total RNA extraction produced at least 6 micrograms (per sample) for the study. Using a J-beta primer mix together with a sample-barcoded 5' primer, a second PCR was run for roughly 7 to 11 cycles. Each TCR beta cDNA got a 12-nucleotide random molecular identifier. One entry per CDR3 protein results from TCRdb running MiXCR on the 5' RACE reads. The sample carries about 1.6 million distinct CDR3 sequences, around 35% recorded once. About this clonotype itself: Antigen unknown.

Findings of the study overall: More naive CD4+ cells and higher diversity marked long-lived donors relative to aged donors.

The material sequenced was blood. This TCR came from a young woman in good health. The chain recombines TRBV12-3 or TRBV12-4 with TRBJ1-6; TRBD1 might be the D (5 bases). The DNA of the CDR3 is TGTGCCAGCGCCCCTCGGGGGGGAAATTCACCCCTCCACTTT. Translation: CASAPRGGNSPLHF.